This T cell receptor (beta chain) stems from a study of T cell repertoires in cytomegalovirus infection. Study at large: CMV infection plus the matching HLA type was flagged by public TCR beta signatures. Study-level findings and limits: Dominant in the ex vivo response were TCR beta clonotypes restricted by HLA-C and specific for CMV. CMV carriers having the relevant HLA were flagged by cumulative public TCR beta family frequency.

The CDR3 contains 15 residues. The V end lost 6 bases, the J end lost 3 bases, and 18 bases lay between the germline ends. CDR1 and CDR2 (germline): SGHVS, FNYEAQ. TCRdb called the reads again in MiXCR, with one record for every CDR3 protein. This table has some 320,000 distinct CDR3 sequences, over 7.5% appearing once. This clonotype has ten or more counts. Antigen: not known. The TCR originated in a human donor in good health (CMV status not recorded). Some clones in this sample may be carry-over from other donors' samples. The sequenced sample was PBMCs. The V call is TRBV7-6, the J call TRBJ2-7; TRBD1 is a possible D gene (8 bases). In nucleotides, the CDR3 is TGTGCCAGCAGTTCCAGCGGGACAGGACTCTACGAGCAGTACTTC. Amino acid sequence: CASSSSGTGLYEQYF.